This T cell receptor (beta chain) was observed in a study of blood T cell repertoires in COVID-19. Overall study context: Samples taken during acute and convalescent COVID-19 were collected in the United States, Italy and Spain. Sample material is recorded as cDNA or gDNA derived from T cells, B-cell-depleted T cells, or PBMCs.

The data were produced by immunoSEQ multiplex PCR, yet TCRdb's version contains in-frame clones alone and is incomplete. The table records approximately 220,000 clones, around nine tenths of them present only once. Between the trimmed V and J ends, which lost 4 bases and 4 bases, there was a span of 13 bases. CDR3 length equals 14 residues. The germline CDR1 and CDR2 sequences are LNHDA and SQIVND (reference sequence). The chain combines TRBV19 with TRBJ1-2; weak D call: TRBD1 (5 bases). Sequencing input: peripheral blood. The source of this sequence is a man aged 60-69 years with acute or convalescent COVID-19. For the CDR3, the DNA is TGTGCCAGTAGTAGGGGGGATGATGTCTATGGCTACACCTTC. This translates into CASSRGDDVYGYTF. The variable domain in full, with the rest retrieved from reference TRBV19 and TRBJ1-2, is DGGITQSPKYLFRKEGQNVTLSCEQNLNHDAMYWYRQDPGQGLRLIYYSQIVNDFQKGDIAEGYSVSREKKESFPLTVTSAQKNPTAFYLCASSRGDDVYGYTFGSGTRLTVV.